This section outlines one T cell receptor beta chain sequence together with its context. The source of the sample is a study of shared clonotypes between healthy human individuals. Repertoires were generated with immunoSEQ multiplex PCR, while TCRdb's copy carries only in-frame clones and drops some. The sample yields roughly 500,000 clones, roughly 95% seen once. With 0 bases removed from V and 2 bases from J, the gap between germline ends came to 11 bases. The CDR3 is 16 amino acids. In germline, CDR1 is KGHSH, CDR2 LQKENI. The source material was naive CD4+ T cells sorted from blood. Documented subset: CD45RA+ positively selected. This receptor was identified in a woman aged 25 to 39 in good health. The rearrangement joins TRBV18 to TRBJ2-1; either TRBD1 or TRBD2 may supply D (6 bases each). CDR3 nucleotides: TGTGCCAGCTCACCACCCTCGGGGGCTGCCTACAATGAGCAGTTCTTC. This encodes CASSPPSGAAYNEQFF.